One and the same sample provided the 27 T cell receptor beta chains below, sequenced in a study of CD4 T cells in relation to SARS-CoV-2 and coronaviruses. These receptors have no identified antigens. The assay was immunoSEQ multiplex PCR, and TCRdb's table has in-frame clones only and misses some. Of about 43,000 clones in the sample, roughly four fifths were seen once. The material sequenced was naive CD4+ T cells from PBMCs, cultured in vitro. Subset reported: naive CD4+ T cells isolated by negative enrichment. The receptors were gathered from an adult with COVID-19.

This chain links TRBV5-1 with TRBJ1-3, with unresolved D. V dropped 4 bases and J dropped 0 bases, with 8 bases sitting between them. The CDR3 length is 14 residues. Germline CDR1 is SGHRS and CDR2 is YFSETQ. In nucleotides, the CDR3 is TGCGCCAGCAGCCCACCGGGCTCTGGAAACACCATATATTTT. Protein: CASSPPGSGNTIYF.

Of note for this clone: One end of the junction varies from germline; a read error may be responsible. The V call is TRBV27, the J call TRBJ2-5; D gene uncertain. The CDR3 runs 12 residues. CDR1 and CDR2 (germline): MNHEY, SMNVEV (reference sequence). CDR3 bases: TGTGCCACCAGTCCAGGTGGGGAGACCCAGTACTTC. It translates to CATSPGGETQYF.

The V gene is TRBV6-4, the J gene TRBJ2-7; maybe TRBD2 (5 bases). V was trimmed by 0 bases and J by 0 bases, leaving 6 bases between them. Germline-derived CDR1 and CDR2 are MRHNA and SNTAGT. The CDR3 totals 14 residues. The CDR3 spells CASSDSSDSYEQYF. CDR3 sequence (DNA): TGTGCCAGCAGTGACTCTAGCGACTCCTACGAGCAGTACTTC.

The genes are TRBV6-5 and TRBJ1-2; perhaps TRBD1 as D (5 bases). This CDR3 spans 13 amino acids. CDR1 and CDR2 (germline): MNHEY, SVGAGI. Trimming removed 2 bases at V and 7 bases at J, with 11 bases between. In DNA form, the CDR3 reads TGTGCCAGCAGTTACGGCGGGGGTCCTGGCTACACCTTC. Its protein product is CASSYGGGPGYTF.

CDR3 coding DNA: TGTGCCACCAGAGGGTCCCTTTTGGGGGAAAAACTGTTTTTT. Residues: CATRGSLLGEKLFF. The rearrangement links TRBV24-1 to TRBJ1-4; D is unclear. V shed 7 bases and J shed 8 bases, with 16 bases lying between them. Germline V CDR1 and CDR2: KGHDR, SFDVKD. This CDR3 region has 14 residues.

The table lists this clone with a count of one. V usage is TRBV10-3 and J usage is TRBJ2-1, with D perhaps TRBD2 (6 bases). The CDR3 is 14 residues long. The germline V gene encodes CDR1 ENHRY and CDR2 SYGVKD. V was pared by 7 bases and J by 8 bases, with 18 bases between. CDR3 coding DNA: TGTGCCATCAAAGTTTCGGCAGGGACTGATGAGCAGTTCTTC. Amino acids: CAIKVSAGTDEQFF.

The chain uses TRBV4-2 and TRBJ2-5, with D possibly called TRBD1 or TRBD2 (6 bases each). CDR1 and CDR2 (germline): LGHNA, YNFKEQ. The CDR3 spans 15 residues. The V end was cut by 1 base, the J end by 4 bases, with 13 bases between. CDR3 sequence: CASSQGRGAGETQYF. Here the CDR3 DNA reads TGTGCCAGCAGCCAAGGTAGGGGGGCTGGAGAGACCCAGTACTTC.

The chain uses TRBV5-1 and TRBJ2-5; 14 positions match TRBD2. The germline V gene encodes CDR1 SGHRS and CDR2 YFSETQ. The CDR3 totals 15 residues. Germline trimming cut 7 bases from V and 7 bases from J; bases unmatched to any gene: 9. CDR3 coding DNA: TGCGCCAGCTCCTCTCCCGGGACTAGCGGGAGGACCCAGTACTTC. Its translation is CASSSPGTSGRTQYF.

This chain uses TRBV5-1 with TRBJ2-7; D gene ambiguous. The CDR3 is 13 residues long. The V end lost 5 bases, the J end lost 2 bases, and 11 bases lay between the germline ends. CDR1 and CDR2 (germline): SGHRS, YFSETQ. The CDR3 DNA is TGCGCCAGCAGTAGGCAGACCGCCTACGAGCAGTACTTC. Amino acid sequence: CASSRQTAYEQYF.

This chain links TRBV5-4 with TRBJ2-7; 7 nucleotides agree with TRBD2. CDR1 and CDR2 (germline): SGHNT, YYREEE (reference sequence). The V and J ends lost 4 bases and 3 bases, in that order; junction bases with no gene match: 10. The length of the CDR3 is 15 residues. CDR3 nucleotide sequence: TGTGCCAGCAGCCTGAGCACTAGCGAATACTACGAGCAGTACTTC. This translates into CASSLSTSEYYEQYF.

The rearrangement uses TRBV24-1 and TRBJ1-2, with 8 bases that match TRBD1. Looked up from germline, CDR1 is KGHDR and CDR2 is SFDVKD. V shed 5 bases, J shed 3 bases, and the junction held 7 bases outside the gene matches. CDR3 length: 15 residues. The CDR3 DNA reads as TGTGCCACCAGTGGGACAGGGCTACGCGACTATGGCTACACCTTC. As protein: CATSGTGLRDYGYTF.

The chain couples TRBV29-1 to TRBJ2-2, with 9 bases fitting TRBD2. With 5 bases clipped from V and 1 base from J, the junction kept 5 bases outside the gene matches. There are 15 residues in the CDR3. CDR1 and CDR2 from the germline V gene are SQVTM and ANQGSEA. The CDR3 is CSVTPSGVNTGELFF. CDR3 DNA sequence: TGCAGCGTTACCCCTAGCGGGGTGAACACCGGGGAGCTGTTTTTT.

This chain uses TRBV7-6 with TRBJ2-7; 9 bases map to TRBD1. The germline CDR1 and CDR2 sequences are SGHVS and FNYEAQ. The CDR3 has 15 amino acids. Germline trimming cut 5 bases from V and 2 bases from J; bases unmatched to any gene: 7. CDR3 nucleotide sequence: TGTGCCAGCAGCCCCCTGGACAGGGGAACCTACGAGCAGTACTTC. This sequence encodes CASSPLDRGTYEQYF. Full variable domain (rest looked up from reference TRBV7-6 and TRBJ2-7): GAGVSQSPRYKVTKRGQDVALRCDPISGHVSLYWYRQALGQGPEFLTYFNYEAQQDKSGLPNDRFSAERPEGSISTLTIQRTEQRDSAMYRCASSPLDRGTYEQYFGPGTRLTVT.

The CDR3: CASSQEGDTYNEQFF. The CDR3 DNA reads as TGCGCCAGCAGCCAAGAAGGGGACACTTACAATGAGCAGTTCTTC. The genes are TRBV4-1 and TRBJ2-1; weak D call: TRBD1 (6 bases). The germline V gene encodes CDR1 MGHRA and CDR2 YSYEKL. With 0 bases removed from V and 4 bases from J, the gap between germline ends came to 10 bases. There are 15 residues in the CDR3.

This chain connects TRBV9 to TRBJ2-1, with D perhaps TRBD2 (5 bases). The CDR3 sequence is 17 residues long. Looked up from germline, CDR1 is SGDLS and CDR2 is YYNGEE. V lost 2 bases, J lost 0 bases, and 15 bases lay in between. The CDR3: CASSVKSLGSSYNEQFF. The CDR3 region has the DNA TGTGCCAGCAGCGTTAAGTCCTTGGGGAGCTCCTACAATGAGCAGTTCTTC.

CDR3 bases: TGCGCCAGCAGCTTGGAGTTCGGGAGAGAAGAGACCCAGTACTTC. Residues: CASSLEFGREETQYF. The rearrangement links TRBV5-1 to TRBJ2-5, with D perhaps matching TRBD2 (6 bases). CDR1 is SGHRS and CDR2 is YFSETQ in the germline V gene. Trimming removed 0 bases at V and 3 bases at J, with 12 bases between. The CDR3 is 15 amino acids.

V and J are TRBV18 and TRBJ2-7; D gene uncertain. The V gene lost 2 bases and the J gene lost 1 base, with 6 bases spanning the gap. This CDR3 region has 13 residues. Germline V gives CDR1 KGHSH, CDR2 LQKENI. DNA of the CDR3: TGTGCCAGCTCACCAAGCCTATCCTACGAGCAGTACTTC. Translation: CASSPSLSYEQYF.

The chain carries TRBV18 and TRBJ1-3, with unresolved D. Trimming pared 0 bases from V and 2 bases from J, leaving 8 bases between. The CDR3 length is 15 residues. In germline, CDR1 is KGHSH, CDR2 LQKENI. In DNA form, the CDR3 reads TGTGCCAGCTCACCACCGTCGAGAGCTGGAAACACCATATATTTT. Amino acids: CASSPPSRAGNTIYF.

The chain employs TRBV28 and TRBJ2-7; TRBD2 matches at 12 bases. The CDR3 runs to 18 residues. CDR1 is MDHEN, CDR2 SYDVKM, per germline. With V trimmed by 5 bases and J by 4 bases, 15 bases remained unmatched. The CDR3 coding sequence is TGTGCCAGCAGTGTCACTAGCGGGAGGCAGAATCGAAGATACGAGCAGTACTTC. Translation gives CASSVTSGRQNRRYEQYF.

The gene calls are TRBV6-6 and TRBJ2-3; D gene unclear. The V gene lost 0 bases and the J gene lost 5 bases, with 3 bases spanning the gap. CDR1 is MNHNY and CDR2 is SVGAGI in the germline V gene (reference sequence). CDR3 length equals 12 residues. The CDR3 region is CASSYSGDTQYF. The CDR3 DNA reads as TGTGCCAGCAGTTACTCGGGAGATACGCAGTATTTT.

This clone was picked up a small number of times. This chain joins TRBV15 and TRBJ1-5, with D perhaps matching TRBD1 (5 bases). The CDR3 is 15 residues long. Germline V gene sequence: CDR1 LNHNV, CDR2 YYDKDF (reference sequence). Trimming took 0 bases from V and 7 from J, leaving 13 bases between them. The CDR3 loop reads CATSRDRGRDQPQHF. CDR3 in DNA: TGTGCCACCAGCAGAGATCGTGGCAGGGACCAGCCCCAGCATTTT.

The chain recombines TRBV11-2 with TRBJ2-7; TRBD1 matches 9 bases. Germline loops: CDR1 SGHAT, CDR2 FQNNGV. V was clipped by 0 bases and J by 7 bases; unmatched bases: 7. There are 15 residues in the CDR3. This CDR3 reads CASSLEVTGGREQYF. CDR3 bases: TGTGCCAGCAGCTTAGAAGTGACAGGGGGACGGGAGCAGTACTTC.

The chain joins TRBV6-1 to TRBJ1-2, with D unclear. Trimming shortened V by 0 bases and J by 9 bases, and 14 bases separated the two germline ends. The length of the CDR3 is 14 residues. Germline lookup yields CDR1 MNHNS and CDR2 SASEGT. DNA of the CDR3: TGTGCCAGCAGTGAAGCAAACACCCCTATGAGCTACACCTTC. This sequence encodes CASSEANTPMSYTF.

This chain joins TRBV27 and TRBJ2-5; D call uncertain. V gave up 5 bases and J gave up 5 bases, with 6 bases separating them. Germline V CDR1 and CDR2: MNHEY, SMNVEV (reference sequence). This CDR3 is 11 amino acids long. CDR3 sequence (DNA): TGTGCCAGCAGTATGGGGGAGACCCAGTACTTC. Amino acids: CASSMGETQYF.

The genes are TRBV6-2 or TRBV6-3 and TRBJ2-4; D may be TRBD2 (6 bases). The CDR3 has 15 residues. In germline, CDR1 is MNHEY, CDR2 SVGEGT. Trimming left V 4 bases short and J 6 bases short, with 16 bases between. CDR3 loop: CASSSDRLVGNIQYF. CDR3 bases: TGTGCCAGCAGTTCCGACCGACTAGTTGGAAACATTCAGTACTTC.

This clone has more than one count but fewer than ten. The rearrangement links TRBV7-3 to TRBJ2-2, with D possibly TRBD1 on 6 matching bases. Per the germline V gene, CDR1 is SGHTA and CDR2 is FQGTGA. Trimming stripped 2 bases from V and 3 bases from J, with 7 bases between. The CDR3 has 14 amino acids. CDR3 bases: TGTGCCAGCAGCTTAGGGGGCTACACCGGGGAGCTGTTTTTT. This codes for CASSLGGYTGELFF.

The chain joins TRBV25-1 to TRBJ2-1; 10 bases map to TRBD2. CDR1 is MGHDK and CDR2 is SYGVNS in the germline V gene. The CDR3 totals 15 residues. The junction had 8 bases not matched to a gene; V was cut back by 3 bases and J by 9 bases. The CDR3 coding sequence is TGTGCCAGCAGTGAGAGAGCGGGAGGGCCTCGTGAGCAGTTCTTC. Its translation is CASSERAGGPREQFF.